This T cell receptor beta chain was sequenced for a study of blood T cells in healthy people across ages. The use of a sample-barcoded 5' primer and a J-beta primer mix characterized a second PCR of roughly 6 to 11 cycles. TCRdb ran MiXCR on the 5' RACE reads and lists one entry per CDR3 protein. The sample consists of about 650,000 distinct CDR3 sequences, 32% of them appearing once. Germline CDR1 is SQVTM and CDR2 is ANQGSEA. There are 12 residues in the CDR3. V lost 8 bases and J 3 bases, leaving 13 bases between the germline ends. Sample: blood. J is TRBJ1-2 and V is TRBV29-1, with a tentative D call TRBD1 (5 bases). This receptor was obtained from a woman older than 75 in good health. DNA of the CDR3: TGCAGCTCTAAGGGGCCGGACTATGGCTACACCTTC. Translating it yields CSSKGPDYGYTF.